This T cell receptor beta chain was captured by sequencing in a study of radiotherapy plus CTLA-4 blockade in lung cancer. Across the whole study: Disease control was seen in 30% to 35% of patients, objective responses in roughly 17%. Study-wide results and caveats: Peripheral blood showed expansion of tumor-derived TCR clones after radiotherapy and ipilimumab. Among reported predictors of response, early blood T cell clone dynamics with interferon-beta performed best.

A word on this clone: What it binds is unknown.

Sequencing used immunoSEQ multiplex PCR; TCRdb keeps in-frame clones, though not all of them. Among more than 80,000 clones, roughly 84% were seen once, and the ten largest hold 2.4%. Receiving focal radiation plus CTLA-4 blockade with ipilimumab were patients who had chemo-refractory metastatic non-small-cell lung cancer. This TCR derives from a human donor with non-small cell lung cancer that progressed on radiotherapy plus ipilimumab. Some clones in this sample may be carry-over from other donors' samples. The sequencing here drew on peripheral blood, taken from a patient treated with radiotherapy plus ipilimumab.

The CDR3 sequence: CASSILASRTFF. In DNA, the CDR3 is TGTGCCAGTAGTATCCTCGCCTCGAGGACTTTCTTT. The chain has TRBV19 and TRBJ1-1; D not resolved. In germline, CDR1 is LNHDA, CDR2 SQIVND (reference sequence). The CDR3 has 12 amino acids. V lost 3 bases and J 12 bases, leaving 14 bases between the germline ends.